The 17 T cell receptor beta chains reported below all come from one sample, sequenced in a study of cytomegalovirus exposure and HLA in healthy donors. The PCR used 60 Vbeta and 13 Jbeta primers. Profiled with immunoSEQ multiplex PCR; TCRdb holds only in-frame clones, not every one. Of about 170,000 clones listed, 65% to 85% are singletons. The sequenced sample consisted of PBMCs. These TCRs come from a woman between 45 and 60 years old in good health and CMV-seropositive.

The rearrangement uses TRBV11-2 and TRBJ2-1; TRBD2 agrees at 10 bases. The germline V gene has CDR1 SGHAT and CDR2 FQNNGV. This CDR3 region has 17 residues. Trimming removed 1 base from V and 4 bases from J; junction bases left unmatched: 7. The CDR3 nucleotides are TGTGCCAGCAGCTTAGGGTCTAGCGGGAGACGGTACAATGAGCAGTTCTTC. This translates into CASSLGSSGRRYNEQFF.

The chain employs TRBV11-3 and TRBJ2-5; D remains ambiguous. CDR1 is SGHNT, CDR2 YENEEA, per germline. CDR3 length: 14 residues. Trimming pared 0 bases from V and 2 bases from J, leaving 7 bases between. Here the CDR3 reads CASSLDQIQETQYF. CDR3 sequence (DNA): TGTGCCAGCAGCTTAGACCAGATACAAGAGACCCAGTACTTC.

This rearrangement joins TRBV7-9 to TRBJ1-5; D might be TRBD1 (6 bases). This CDR3 is built from 15 residues. V was shortened by 5 bases and J by 1 base, with 12 bases between the two germline ends. Germline values: CDR1 SEHNR, CDR2 FQNEAQ (reference sequence). Here the CDR3 DNA reads TGTGCCAGCAGCCGAGGGGGAGAAAGCAATCAGCCCCAGCATTTT. Protein product: CASSRGGESNQPQHF.

This clone was seen just once. The chain carries TRBV9 and TRBJ1-3, with unresolved D. Deletions cut 4 bases from V and 0 bases from J, with 8 bases between. The CDR3 extends over 14 amino acids. CDR1 is SGDLS and CDR2 is YYNGEE in the germline V gene. The CDR3 nucleotides read TGTGCCAGCAGCCCCTATTACTCTGGAAACACCATATATTTT. It is translated as CASSPYYSGNTIYF.

This clone appeared a few times. This chain uses TRBV9 with TRBJ1-4; the D gene is possibly TRBD1 (6 bases). Per the germline V gene, CDR1 is SGDLS and CDR2 is YYNGEE. V lost 0 bases and J 0 bases, leaving 9 bases between the germline ends. The length of the CDR3 is 16 residues. The CDR3 region is CASSVGAGATNEKLFF. In DNA form, the CDR3 reads TGTGCCAGCAGCGTAGGGGCAGGGGCAACTAATGAAAAACTGTTTTTT.

The CDR3 sequence is CASSPRTGGATGANVLTF. The DNA for the CDR3 is TGTGCCAGCAGCCCTCGAACAGGGGGCGCAACTGGGGCCAACGTCCTGACTTTC. This sequence joins TRBV5-4 and TRBJ2-6; 9 bases line up with TRBD1. With V trimmed by 4 bases and J by 2 bases, 10 bases remained unmatched. Germline V lookup: CDR1 SGHNT, CDR2 YYREEE (reference sequence). The CDR3 totals 18 residues.

The chain recombines TRBV13 with TRBJ1-1; no clear D gene. Looked up from germline, CDR1 is PRHDT and CDR2 is FYEKMQ (reference sequence). This CDR3 is 11 amino acids long. V dropped 8 bases and J dropped 0 bases, with 4 bases sitting between them. The CDR3 loop is CASAVNTEAFF. The CDR3 nucleotides read TGTGCCAGCGCGGTGAACACTGAAGCTTTCTTT.

This chain joins TRBV19 and TRBJ1-1; 7 bases agree with TRBD1. The CDR3 runs to 15 residues. Trimming took 5 bases from V and 1 from J; bases not matched to a gene: 7. From germline, CDR1 is LNHDA and CDR2 SQIVND (reference sequence). The CDR3 sequence: CASSLGTEGNTEAFF. CDR3 DNA: TGTGCCAGTAGTCTAGGGACAGAGGGGAACACTGAAGCTTTCTTT.

The chain links TRBV18 to TRBJ1-1; D is possibly TRBD1 (6 bases). The CDR3 consists of 15 residues. The V end was cut by 3 bases, the J end by 5 bases, with 16 bases between. Per the germline V gene, CDR1 is KGHSH and CDR2 is LQKENI. The chain's CDR3 is CASSPQGSGITEAFF. CDR3 DNA sequence: TGTGCCAGCTCACCCCAGGGGTCGGGTATAACTGAAGCTTTCTTT.

The chain employs TRBV7-2 and TRBJ2-2; TRBD2 might be the D (5 bases). CDR3 length: 15 amino acids. Germline V CDR1 and CDR2: SGHTA, FQGNSA. Trimming removed 9 bases at V and 3 bases at J, with 17 bases between. CDR3 protein: CARPYPGRYTGELFF. The CDR3 DNA sequence: TGTGCCAGACCCTACCCGGGAAGATACACCGGGGAGCTGTTTTTT.

The chain has TRBV5-4 and TRBJ1-1; 8 bases align to TRBD1. Per the germline V gene, CDR1 is SGHNT and CDR2 is YYREEE (reference sequence). V lost 3 bases, J lost 1 base, and 2 bases stayed unmatched. The length of the CDR3 is 14 residues. CDR3 bases: TGTGCCAGCAGCTCGGACAGGGCGAACACTGAAGCTTTCTTT. It translates to CASSSDRANTEAFF.

This sequence joins TRBV1 and TRBJ2-1; TRBD2 is the table's D call, not checked against the DNA. TRBV1 is assigned pseudogene status. The CDR3 length is 15 residues. The CDR3, as DNA: TGCACCAGCAGCCAAGAACCGATTGCTGAGGGTGAGCAGTTCTTC. Its protein product is CTSSQEPIAEGEQFF.

This clone appeared a single time. This rearrangement joins TRBV30 to TRBJ1-2, with a possible D match to TRBD1 (6 bases). This CDR3 spans 14 amino acids. Germline CDR1 is GTSNPN and CDR2 is SVGIG (reference sequence). Trimming shortened V by 4 bases and J by 5 bases, and 17 bases separated the two germline ends. The DNA for the CDR3 is TGTGCCTGGACTGGGGATGAACAGGGATATGGCTACACCTTC. It codes for CAWTGDEQGYGYTF. Full variable domain (remainder filled in from reference TRBV30 and TRBJ1-2): SQTIHQWPATLVQPVGSPLSLECTVEGTSNPNLYWYRQAAGRGLQLLFYSVGIGQISSEVPQNLSASRPQDRQFILSSKKLLLSDSGFYLCAWTGDEQGYGYTFGSGTRLTVV.

In its sample, this clone was seen a few times. J is TRBJ1-2 and V is TRBV5-6, with TRBD1 matching 7 bases. V was pared by 2 bases and J by 7 bases, with 11 bases of the junction left unmatched. CDR3 size: 15 residues. In germline, CDR1 is SGHDT, CDR2 YYEEEE. The CDR3: CASSFGPAGGSGYTF. The CDR3 nucleotides read TGTGCCAGCAGCTTTGGGCCCGCAGGGGGGAGTGGCTACACCTTC.

The genes are TRBV28 and TRBJ1-2; 8 bases are a match to TRBD1. The CDR3 runs to 17 residues. V shed 3 bases, J shed 4 bases, and the junction held 13 bases outside the gene matches. Per germline, CDR1 MDHEN and CDR2 SYDVKM. The CDR3 bases are TGTGCCAGCAGTTTTGGGCGAAGGGCAGGGGGCCTCTATGGCTACACCTTC. It codes for CASSFGRRAGGLYGYTF.

In its sample, this clone was seen a few times. One end of the junction varies from germline; a read error may be responsible. Here the CDR3 reads CASSLGLAGDEQYF. The CDR3 DNA sequence: TGTGCTAGCAGCTTGGGACTAGCGGGAGACGAGCAGTACTTC. The V call is TRBV7-7, the J call TRBJ2-7; TRBD2 aligns across 14 bases. Germline CDR1 and CDR2: SSHAT and FNYEAQ (reference sequence). The CDR3 is 14 residues long.

The J gene is TRBJ2-7, the V gene TRBV6-6; TRBD1 might be the D (5 bases). V was clipped by 6 bases and J by 1 base, with 10 bases between them. The CDR3 totals 13 residues. Germline CDR1 and CDR2: MNHNY and SVGAGI (reference sequence). As DNA, the CDR3 is TGTGCCAGCAGACCCGGACATTCCTACGAGCAGTACTTC. Encoded protein: CASRPGHSYEQYF.